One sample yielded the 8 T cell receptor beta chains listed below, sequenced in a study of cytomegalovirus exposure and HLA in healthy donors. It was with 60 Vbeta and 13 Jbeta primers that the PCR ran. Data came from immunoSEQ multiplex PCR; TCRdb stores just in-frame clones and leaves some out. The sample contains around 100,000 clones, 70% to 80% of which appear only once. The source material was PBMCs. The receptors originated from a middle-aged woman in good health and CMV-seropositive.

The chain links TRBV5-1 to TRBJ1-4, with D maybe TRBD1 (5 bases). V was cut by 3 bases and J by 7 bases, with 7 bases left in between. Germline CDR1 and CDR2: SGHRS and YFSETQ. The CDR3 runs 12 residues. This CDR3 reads CASSSQGEKLFF. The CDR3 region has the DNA TGCGCCAGCAGCTCTCAGGGTGAAAAACTGTTTTTT.

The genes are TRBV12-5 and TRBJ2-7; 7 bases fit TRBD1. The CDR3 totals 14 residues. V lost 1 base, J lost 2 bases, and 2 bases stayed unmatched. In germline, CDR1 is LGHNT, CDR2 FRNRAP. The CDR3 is CASGLGQGTYEQYF. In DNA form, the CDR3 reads TGTGCTAGTGGTTTGGGACAGGGAACCTACGAGCAGTACTTC.

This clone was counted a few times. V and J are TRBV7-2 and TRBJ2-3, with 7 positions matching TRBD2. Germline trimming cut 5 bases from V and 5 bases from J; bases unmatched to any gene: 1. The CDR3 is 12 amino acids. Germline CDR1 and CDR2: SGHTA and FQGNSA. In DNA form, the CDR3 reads TGTGCCAGCAGCCCGGGGGGAGATACGCAGTATTTT. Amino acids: CASSPGGDTQYF.

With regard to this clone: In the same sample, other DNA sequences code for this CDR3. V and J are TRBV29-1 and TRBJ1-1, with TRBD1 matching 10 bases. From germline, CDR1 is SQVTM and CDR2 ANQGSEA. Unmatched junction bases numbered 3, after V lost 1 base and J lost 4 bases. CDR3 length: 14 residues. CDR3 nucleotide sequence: TGCAGCGTTGAAGGACAGGGGGCGGGCACTGAAGCTTTCTTT. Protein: CSVEGQGAGTEAFF. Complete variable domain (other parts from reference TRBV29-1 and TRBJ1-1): SAVISQKPSRDICQRGTSLTIQCQVDSQVTMMFWYRQQPGQSLTLIATANQGSEATYESGFVIDKFPISRPNLTFSTLTVSNMSPEDSSIYLCSVEGQGAGTEAFFGQGTRLTVV.

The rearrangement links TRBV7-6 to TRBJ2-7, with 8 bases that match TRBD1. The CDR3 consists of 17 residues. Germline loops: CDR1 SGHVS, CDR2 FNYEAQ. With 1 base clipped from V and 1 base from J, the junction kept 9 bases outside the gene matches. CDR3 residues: CASSLEAQGAISYEQYF. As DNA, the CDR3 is TGTGCCAGCAGCTTAGAAGCTCAGGGGGCGATTTCCTACGAGCAGTACTTC.

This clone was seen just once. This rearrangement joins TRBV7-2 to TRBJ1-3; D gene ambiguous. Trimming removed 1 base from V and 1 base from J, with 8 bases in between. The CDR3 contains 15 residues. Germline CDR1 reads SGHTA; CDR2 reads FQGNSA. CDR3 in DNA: TGTGCCAGCAGCTTAGTAGGCGGTTCTGGAAACACCATATATTTT. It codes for CASSLVGGSGNTIYF.

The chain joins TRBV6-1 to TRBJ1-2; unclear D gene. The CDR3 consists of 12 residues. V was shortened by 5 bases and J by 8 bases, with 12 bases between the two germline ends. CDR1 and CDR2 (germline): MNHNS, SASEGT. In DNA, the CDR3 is TGTGCCAGCAGTTTCCTGGACTCGGGCTACACCTTC. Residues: CASSFLDSGYTF.

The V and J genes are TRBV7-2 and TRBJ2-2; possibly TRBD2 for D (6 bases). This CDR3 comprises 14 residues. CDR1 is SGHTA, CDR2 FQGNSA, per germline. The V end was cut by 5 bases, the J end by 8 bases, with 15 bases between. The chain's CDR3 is CASSPEAGRGELFF. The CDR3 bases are TGTGCCAGCAGCCCAGAGGCGGGGAGAGGGGAGCTGTTTTTT.